This T cell receptor (beta chain) originates from a study of blood T cell repertoires in COVID-19. In the original processing: Amplification from reference gene primers served as the basis for estimated nucleated cell counts. Only in-frame clones appear in the TCRdb table, and some are missing; sequencing was by immunoSEQ multiplex PCR. V, J and clone size are taken as reported in that table, and D and trimming were inferred from the DNA itself. The repertoire holds around 150,000 clones, with around 80% as singletons. Germline-derived CDR1 and CDR2 are SNHLY and FYNNEI. Between the trimmed V and J ends, which lost 4 bases and 6 bases, there was a span of 19 bases. CDR3 length equals 15 residues.

Sequenced input: peripheral blood. V is TRBV2 and J is TRBJ2-7; D call uncertain. The sequence was obtained from a woman older than 75 with acute or convalescent COVID-19. CDR3 sequence (DNA): TGTGCCAGCAGTGTAAGAACAGCTTTGGGTGGCGAGCAGTACTTC. Translation: CASSVRTALGGEQYF.